Below, 19 T cell receptor beta chains from the same sample are listed, as sequenced in a study of cytomegalovirus exposure and HLA in healthy donors listed by TCRdb under 2017. Preparation of the library involved the immunoSEQ multiplex PCR assay. A mixture of 60 forward primers for TCR Vbeta segments and 13 reverse primers for TCR Jbeta segments was used in the multiplex PCR. TCRdb retrieved this table from immuneACCESS and kept in-frame rearrangements only. Not all clones are present; in checked studies, unresolved V genes account for under half, and no reason is known for the remainder. In this sample the table shows around 20,000 clones, roughly 80% of which occur a single time. The ten largest make up about 22% of the sample. Sequences were obtained from PBMCs. The source of these receptors is a human donor in good health.

This clone was detected only a few times. The chain carries TRBV27 and TRBJ1-2; possible D gene TRBD1, 6 bases. The CDR3 extends over 16 amino acids. The V end was cut by 6 bases, the J end by 4 bases, with 21 bases between. Germline assignment: CDR1 MNHEY and CDR2 SMNVEV (reference sequence). The CDR3 nucleotides are TGTGCCAGCAGGTTGACAGGATCCGCTTACCTCTATGGCTACACCTTC. This encodes CASRLTGSAYLYGYTF.

The rearrangement uses TRBV30 and TRBJ1-4; no reliable D call. Germline CDR1 and CDR2: GTSNPN and SVGIG (reference sequence). The length of the CDR3 is 15 residues. Trimming removed 2 bases at V and 8 bases at J, with 18 bases between. CDR3 nucleotide sequence: TGTGCCTGGAGTCCCCTGTCTCTGACGGAGGAAAAACTGTTTTTT. This codes for CAWSPLSLTEEKLFF.

On this clone itself: One end of the junction does not line up with germline, which may come from a read error. The chain recombines TRBV14 with TRBJ1-1; 9 nucleotides align to TRBD1. The germline CDR1 and CDR2 sequences are SGHDN and FVKESK. This CDR3 region has 15 residues. The CDR3 nucleotides read TGTGCCAGCAGCCGGCTACAGGGGGCTCGAACTGAAACTTTCTTT. This sequence encodes CASSRLQGARTETFF.

The rearrangement links TRBV2 to TRBJ1-4; possibly TRBD1 for D (5 bases). The germline gives CDR1 SNHLY, CDR2 FYNNEI. The CDR3 is 15 amino acids. Trimming took 6 bases from V and 4 from J, leaving 15 bases between them. The CDR3 protein is CASSPRGLDNEKLFF. The CDR3 DNA is TGTGCCAGCAGCCCAAGGGGACTCGATAATGAAAAACTGTTTTTT.

The chain employs TRBV5-6 and TRBJ2-1, with a weak D call TRBD2 (6 bases). Germline values: CDR1 SGHDT, CDR2 YYEEEE. Deletions cut 3 bases from V and 0 bases from J, with 13 bases between. The CDR3 sequence is 16 residues long. The CDR3 loop reads CASSWGGISSYNEQFF. In nucleotides, the CDR3 is TGTGCCAGCAGCTGGGGCGGGATTAGCTCCTACAATGAGCAGTTCTTC.

The J gene is TRBJ1-4, the V gene TRBV2; no definite D call. CDR1 and CDR2 (germline): SNHLY, FYNNEI. V lost 0 bases, J lost 6 bases, and 11 bases lay in between. The CDR3 has 15 amino acids. CDR3 loop: CASSEARRKDEKLFF. For the CDR3, the DNA is TGTGCCAGCAGTGAAGCACGGCGGAAGGATGAAAAACTGTTTTTT.

The chain employs TRBV9 and TRBJ1-1; unclear D gene. The V gene's germline CDR1 is SGDLS and CDR2 YYNGEE. This CDR3 is 12 amino acids long. Trimming took off 0 bases at V and 3 bases at J, with 3 bases between the two ends. DNA for the CDR3: TGTGCCAGCAGCGTAGGCGACACTGAAGCTTTCTTT. It encodes CASSVGDTEAFF.

The DNA of the CDR3 is TGCGCCAGCAGCCAGGACAGCCACAATGAGCAGTTCTTC. Translated: CASSQDSHNEQFF. The rearrangement links TRBV10-1 to TRBJ2-1; D is perhaps TRBD1 (6 bases). Per germline, CDR1 WNHNN and CDR2 SYGVQD (reference sequence). Trimming shortened V by 6 bases and J by 5 bases, and 11 bases separated the two germline ends. CDR3 length: 13 residues.

The chain employs TRBV20-1 and TRBJ2-5; D uncertain. The CDR3 totals 11 residues. Looked up from germline, CDR1 is DFQATT and CDR2 is SNEGSKA (reference sequence). V dropped 3 bases and J dropped 5 bases, with 7 bases sitting between them. The DNA of the CDR3 is TGCAGTGCTAGGTTGAGGGAGACCCAGTACTTC. This encodes CSARLRETQYF.

The chain joins TRBV5-6 to TRBJ1-6; perhaps TRBD1 as D (5 bases). The CDR3 sequence is 16 residues long. The V end was cut by 0 bases, the J end by 0 bases, with 7 bases between. Germline values: CDR1 SGHDT, CDR2 YYEEEE. The CDR3 reads CASSLGQHSYNSPLHF. The CDR3 bases are TGTGCCAGCAGCTTGGGACAGCACTCCTATAATTCACCCCTCCACTTT.

This chain uses TRBV30 with TRBJ1-1; 7 bases map to TRBD1. The CDR3 has 13 residues. J lost 5 bases, V lost 3 bases, and 6 bases had no gene match. Per germline, CDR1 GTSNPN and CDR2 SVGIG (reference sequence). CDR3 coding DNA: TGTGCCTGGAGGGGCCAGGGGGTAACTGAAGCTTTCTTT. Translating gives CAWRGQGVTEAFF.

The V gene is TRBV11-1, the J gene TRBJ2-2; 8 bases fit TRBD2. This CDR3 spans 18 amino acids. The V segment lost 3 bases and the J segment 4 bases; nucleotides outside the gene matches: 13. Germline V gene lookup returns CDR1 SGHAT and CDR2 FQDESV (reference sequence). CDR3 nucleotides: TGTGCCAGCAGCTTTACCCCTAGGCGAAGCGGGGGCACCGGGGAGCTGTTTTTT. Translation gives CASSFTPRRSGGTGELFF.

The rearrangement uses TRBV2 and TRBJ1-2; TRBD1 aligns across 10 bases. The CDR3 extends over 14 amino acids. The V and J ends lost 6 bases and 5 bases, in that order; junction bases with no gene match: 6. Per the germline V gene, CDR1 is SNHLY and CDR2 is FYNNEI. For the CDR3, the DNA is TGTGCCAGCAGCGTAGGACAGGGGGGGTATGGCTACACCTTC. The encoded protein is CASSVGQGGYGYTF.

V and J are TRBV27 and TRBJ1-1, with D unresolved. The ends were cut back, 6 bases at V and 0 bases at J, with 23 bases in the middle. Germline lookup yields CDR1 MNHEY and CDR2 SMNVEV (reference sequence). The CDR3 contains 18 residues. The CDR3 coding sequence is TGTGCCAGCAGAAACCTGCGGGCCAGTCCAACCGTGAACACTGAAGCTTTCTTT. Amino acids: CASRNLRASPTVNTEAFF.

V is TRBV5-1 and J is TRBJ2-3; perhaps TRBD1 as D (6 bases). There are 14 residues in the CDR3. Germline CDR1 reads SGHRS; CDR2 reads YFSETQ. Trimming took off 4 bases at V and 6 bases at J, with 15 bases between the two ends. Written as DNA, the CDR3 is TGCGCCAGCAGCAGGGGGACACTTGGGGATACGCAGTATTTT. Translating gives CASSRGTLGDTQYF. Full variable domain (remainder filled in from reference TRBV5-1 and TRBJ2-3): KAGVTQTPRYLIKTRGQQVTLSCSPISGHRSVSWYQQTPGQGLQFLFEYFSETQRNKGNFPGRFSGRQFSNSRSEMNVSTLELGDSALYLCASSRGTLGDTQYFGPGTRLTVL.

This chain connects TRBV14 to TRBJ2-7, with TRBD2 identical over 9 bases. CDR3 length equals 16 residues. V shed 0 bases, J shed 4 bases, and the junction held 7 bases outside the gene matches. CDR1 and CDR2 (germline): SGHDN, FVKESK. The CDR3 loop is CASSQDLLAGLYEQYF. The DNA for the CDR3 is TGTGCCAGCAGCCAAGATCTACTAGCGGGCTTGTACGAGCAGTACTTC.

This chain joins TRBV6-5 and TRBJ1-1, with TRBD1 as a possible D gene (5 bases). This CDR3 has 15 residues. The germline CDR1 and CDR2 sequences are MNHEY and SVGAGI. Trimming cost V 2 bases and J 0 bases, with 10 bases left between them. CDR3 in amino acids: CASSYDRGMNTEAFF. For the CDR3, the DNA is TGTGCCAGCAGTTACGACCGGGGGATGAACACTGAAGCTTTCTTT.

V is TRBV6-5 and J is TRBJ1-2, with TRBD1 matching 7 bases. Trimming at V came to 7 bases and at J to 6 bases, leaving 8 bases not matched to a gene. The CDR3 covers 13 residues. Germline lookup yields CDR1 MNHEY and CDR2 SVGAGI. CDR3 loop: CASNRQGVDGYTF. The CDR3 DNA sequence: TGTGCCAGCAACCGACAGGGAGTGGATGGCTACACCTTC.

This clone was seen just once. The J gene is TRBJ2-2, the V gene TRBV6-5, with D possibly being TRBD2 (7 bases). The CDR3 loop spans 15 amino acids. Germline V gives CDR1 MNHEY, CDR2 SVGAGI. V lost 6 bases and J lost 3, with 14 bases in between. The CDR3 bases are TGTGCCAGCAGGCCTCGGGGGGCCCACACCGGGGAGCTGTTTTTT. Protein: CASRPRGAHTGELFF.